Listed below are T cell receptor beta chains from one sample, sequenced in a study of T cells in localized non-small cell lung cancer. Some clones are missing from TCRdb's copy, which holds only in-frame ones; the method was immunoSEQ multiplex PCR. The sample has 38,000 or so clones; 65% to 90% are singletons. Sequenced here: peripheral blood mononuclear cells, sampled before any cancer treatment. These receptors all stem from a male donor aged 60 or older with stage II lung adenocarcinoma. CDR3s include the opening cysteine and the closing phenylalanine or tryptophan. The D gene is left open where the match is weak. The size field is filled for only some rows; it gives once, few, many or a size class.

>TRBJ1-1|NA|NA|TRBV7-2
CASSDLAPMNTEAFF
TGTGCCAGCAGCGATTTGGCACCCATGAACACTGAAGCTTTCTTT
>TRBJ1-3|NA|NA|TRBV7-2
CASSPQSSGNTIYF
TGTGCCAGCAGCCCCCAGAGCTCTGGAAACACCATATATTTT
>TRBJ1-1|NA|NA|TRBV4-2
CASSQDMGRGNTEAFF
TGTGCCAGCAGCCAAGATATGGGGAGGGGGAACACTGAAGCTTTCTTT
>TRBJ1-2|NA|once|TRBV5-1
CASSLGAPGRGYTF
TGCGCCAGCAGCTTGGGGGCCCCGGGGAGGGGCTACACCTTC
>TRBJ2-1|TRBD2|NA|TRBV30
CAWSASGRGDYNEQFF
TGTGCCTGGAGCGCTAGCGGGAGGGGGGACTACAATGAGCAGTTCTTC
>TRBJ2-1|NA|NA|TRBV6-6
CASSRTLTGNEQFF
TGTGCCAGCAGCCGAACACTCACAGGAAATGAGCAGTTCTTC
>TRBJ1-3|NA|NA|TRBV30
CAWAVGNSGNTIYF
TGTGCCTGGGCGGTGGGGAACTCTGGAAACACCATATATTTT
>TRBJ2-3|NA|NA|TRBV7-2
CASSLDRATRDTQYF
TGTGCCAGCAGCTTAGACAGGGCTACTCGAGATACGCAGTATTTT
>TRBJ1-1|TRBD1|NA|TRBV6-6
CASSGQGAGDTEAFF
TGTGCCAGCTCCGGACAGGGGGCGGGCGATACTGAAGCTTTCTTT
>TRBJ2-1|TRBD2|NA|TRBV6-5
CASSLLGGGREQFF
TGTGCCAGCAGCCTCCTTGGGGGAGGGCGTGAGCAGTTCTTC
>TRBJ1-5|NA|NA|TRBV6-1
CASHRQSNQPQHF
TGTGCCTCCCACCGACAGAGCAATCAGCCCCAGCATTTT
>TRBJ2-2|NA|NA|TRBV7-2
CASSLGRNGELFF
TGTGCCAGCAGCTTAGGGCGGAACGGGGAGCTGTTTTTT
>TRBJ1-1|NA|once|TRBV15
CATSKNRQDSLSNTEAFF
TGTGCCACCAGCAAAAATAGACAGGACTCCCTGTCCAACACTGAAGCTTTCTTT
>TRBJ1-3|NA|few|TRBV4-2
CASSQESFSGNTIYF
TGTGCCAGCAGCCAAGAGTCGTTCTCTGGAAACACCATATATTTT
>TRBJ2-7|NA|NA|TRBV19
CASSISGAGTYEQYF
TGTGCCAGTAGTATTTCGGGCGCAGGGACCTACGAGCAGTACTTC
>TRBJ1-1|NA|NA|TRBV16
CASSPAMGVAFF
TGTGCCAGCAGCCCTGCCATGGGGGTGGCTTTCTTT
>TRBJ2-1|TRBD2|NA|TRBV2
CASSEDVWTSVRADNEQFF
TGTGCCAGCAGTGAAGATGTCTGGACTAGCGTAAGGGCGGACAATGAGCAGTTCTTC
>TRBJ2-7|NA|once|TRBV7-2
CASSLGPSSYEQYF
TGTGCCAGCAGCTTAGGGCCGAGCTCCTACGAGCAGTACTTC